The rows below give T cell receptor beta chains drawn from one sample of a study of identical twins. TCRdb passed the 5' RACE reads through MiXCR, listing each CDR3 protein once. The sample carries 550,000 to 800,000 distinct CDR3 sequences, 7.1% recorded once. A further study also used this sample, focusing on yellow fever vaccine responses in identical twins.

Sequencing used PBMCs. The receptors derive from a woman aged 18-30 years in good health. CDR3s include the opening cysteine and the closing phenylalanine or tryptophan. The D gene is left open where the match is weak. Size is omitted from some rows. Given values are once, few, many or a class for expanded clones.

>TRBD2|TRBJ2-1|TRBV28|many
TGTGCCACCTCTCTTGGGGCTAGCGGGAGGGCTGAGCAGTTCTTC
CATSLGASGRAEQFF
>NA|TRBJ1-2|TRBV4-1|few
TGCGCCAGCAGCCAGGATTGGGAACGGCAGAGCTATGGCTACACCTTC
CASSQDWERQSYGYTF
>TRBD2|TRBJ2-7|TRBV5-1|few
TGCGCCAGCAGCGAGACTAGCGGGATTGGTTACGAGCAGTACTTC
CASSETSGIGYEQYF
>NA|TRBJ2-1|TRBV12-3/TRBV12-4|many
TGTGCCAGCAGGGGGGAGGCCCTCGAGCAGTTCTTC
CASRGEALEQFF
>TRBD2|TRBJ2-3|TRBV4-1|many
TGCGCCAGCAGCCAACCGACTAGCGGGAGCAATACGCAGTATTTT
CASSQPTSGSNTQYF
>NA|TRBJ2-3|TRBV29-1|few
TGCAGCGCCCGACCCGCCTCAAAAGATACGCAGTATTTT
CSARPASKDTQYF
>NA|TRBJ2-2|TRBV25-1|NA
TGTGCCAGCAGTTCGCTCTGGGACACCGGGGAGCTGTTTTTT
CASSSLWDTGELFF
>TRBD2|TRBJ2-5|TRBV20-1|NA
TGCAGTGCTAGAGATCCGACGGGCGGGAGATCAAGAGAGACCCAGTACTTC
CSARDPTGGRSRETQYF
>TRBD2|TRBJ2-1|TRBV3-1|many
TGTGCCAGCAGCCAAGGACGGGGCGGGAGCTACAATGAGCAGTTCTTC
CASSQGRGGSYNEQFF
>NA|TRBJ2-7|TRBV5-1|NA
TGCGCCAGCAGTCGAGGGATCGGCTACGAGCAGTACTTC
CASSRGIGYEQYF
>TRBD1|TRBJ1-6|TRBV7-9|few
TGTGCCAGCAGCTTGACGGGACAGGGAATGTATAATTCACCCCTCCACTTT
CASSLTGQGMYNSPLHF
>TRBD2|TRBJ2-2|TRBV20-1|few
TGCAGTGCTATGCGGGAGGGTAACACCGGGGAGCTGTTTTTT
CSAMREGNTGELFF
>NA|TRBJ2-1|TRBV20-1|few
TGCAGTGCAAGTACTAGGAGCTCCTACAATGAGCAGTTCTTC
CSASTRSSYNEQFF
>NA|TRBJ1-4|TRBV12-3/TRBV12-4|many
TGTGCCAGCAGTCCAAGGGGGGAAAAACTGTTTTTT
CASSPRGEKLFF
>NA|TRBJ2-2|TRBV21-1|NA
TGTGCCAGCAGCAACGACTTACCCGGGGAGCTGTTTTTT
CASSNDLPGELFF
>NA|TRBJ1-2|TRBV10-3|few
TGTGCCATCAGTGAGTCGAGGAATAACTATGGCTACACCTTC
CAISESRNNYGYTF
>NA|TRBJ2-1|TRBV2|many
TGTGCCAGCAGACCCGGGACCCAGGTGCAGTTCTTC
CASRPGTQVQFF
>TRBD1|TRBJ1-1|TRBV29-1|NA
TGCAGCGCCGACAGGGCCATGAACACTGAAGCTTTCTTT
CSADRAMNTEAFF
>TRBD2|TRBJ2-5|TRBV10-3|NA
TGTGCCATCAGTGAGGGACTAGCGGGACAGGAGACCCAGTACTTC
CAISEGLAGQETQYF
>TRBD2|TRBJ2-2|TRBV4-2|many
TGTGCCAGCAGCGAAGAGACTAGCGGGGGGGCCGGGGAGCTGTTTTTT
CASSEETSGGAGELFF
>TRBD2|TRBJ2-7|TRBV12-3/TRBV12-4|few
TGTGCCAGCAGTTTTAATTCTGTACGGGTGTCGGGAGGGACACTCCTTCCAGGCGAGCAGTACTTC
CASSFNSVRVSGGTLLPGEQYF
>TRBD2|TRBJ2-5|TRBV2|NA
TGTGCCAGCAGTGCTAGCGGAAAACAAGAGACCCAGTACTTC
CASSASGKQETQYF
>NA|TRBJ2-7|TRBV7-9|NA
TGTGCCAGCAGCTTAGCGGTGAGGGCAAACGAGCAGTACTTC
CASSLAVRANEQYF
>NA|TRBJ2-7|TRBV7-9|NA
TGTGCCAGCAGCTCACCCTTCGGGCCATCCTACGAGCAGTACTTC
CASSSPFGPSYEQYF
>TRBD1|TRBJ2-1|TRBV5-5|NA
TGTGCCAGCAGCTCAGCCGGGACAGGGTCAATGGAGCAGTTCTTC
CASSSAGTGSMEQFF
>TRBD1|TRBJ2-2|TRBV5-1|NA
TGCGCCAGCAGCGGACGGGACAGATCGAACACCGGGGAGCTGTTTTTT
CASSGRDRSNTGELFF
>TRBD1|TRBJ2-1|TRBV5-1|many
TGCGCCAGCAGCCCCCAGGACAGGGGCTTCAACAATGAGCAGTTCTTC
CASSPQDRGFNNEQFF
>TRBD2|TRBJ2-3|TRBV5-6|NA
TGTGCCAGCGCGAGCGGGGTGGCGATGGCAGATACGCAGTATTTT
CASASGVAMADTQYF
>TRBD1|TRBJ2-1|TRBV7-7|few
TGTGCCAGCAGCGCAAACAGGGGGAAGGGTGTAAATGAGCAGTTCTTC
CASSANRGKGVNEQFF
>NA|TRBJ2-1|TRBV28|NA
TGTGCCAGCAGTCTCCGGACAAACAATGAGCAGTTCTTC
CASSLRTNNEQFF
>NA|TRBJ2-5|TRBV4-1|many
TGCGCCAGCAGCCAAGACCGATTGGTCGGTGGAGAGACCCAGTACTTC
CASSQDRLVGGETQYF
>TRBD1|TRBJ1-1|TRBV6-5|few
TGTGCCAGCAGTTACTCAGACAGGGCTATGGATGAAGCTTTCTTT
CASSYSDRAMDEAFF
>TRBD2|TRBJ2-7|TRBV7-2|few
TGTGCCAGCAGCTTAGCAGCGGGGGGGAGCTCCTACGAGCAGTACTTC
CASSLAAGGSSYEQYF
>NA|TRBJ1-3|TRBV3-1|NA
TGTGCCAGCAGCAACAAAAACACCATATATTTT
CASSNKNTIYF
>TRBD1|TRBJ2-2|TRBV5-1|few
TGCGCCAGCAGCCAGGGACAGCTCACAAATCGATACACCGGGGAGCTGTTTTTT
CASSQGQLTNRYTGELFF
>NA|TRBJ1-3|TRBV5-1|few
TGCGCCAGCAGCTTGGATCCGTTAGGCTCTGGAAACACCATATATTTT
CASSLDPLGSGNTIYF
>TRBD2|TRBJ2-3|TRBV7-6|few
TGTGCCAGCAGCTTAGTTCGGCTAGCGGGGAGCACAGATACGCAGTATTTT
CASSLVRLAGSTDTQYF
>NA|TRBJ2-5|TRBV10-3|few
TGTGCCATCAGTGAGCCCGGACAAGGGCTGGAGACCCAGTACTTC
CAISEPGQGLETQYF
>NA|TRBJ1-1|TRBV20-1|many
TGCAGTGCTTTCTATATGAACACTGAAGCTTTCTTT
CSAFYMNTEAFF
>TRBD1|TRBJ1-1|TRBV6-5|many
TGTGCCAGCAGTTCGGCCGGGACAGCGAACACTGAAGCTTTCTTT
CASSSAGTANTEAFF
>NA|TRBJ2-5|TRBV29-1|many
TGCAGCGTTGCCCGAACACAAGAGACCCAGTACTTC
CSVARTQETQYF
>NA|TRBJ2-3|TRBV6-5|many
TGTGCCAGCAGTTCAAACTCCTACGCCGGGTCAGATACGCAGTATTTT
CASSSNSYAGSDTQYF
>NA|TRBJ1-6|TRBV4-2|few
TGTGCCAGCAGCCAAGATGGCACGTCTGGGAGGGGCGGGTCACCCCTCCACTTT
CASSQDGTSGRGGSPLHF
>TRBD2|TRBJ2-1|TRBV5-6|NA
TGTGCCAGCAGCTCAGCTAGCGGGACCCTCTCCTACAATGAGCAGTTCTTC
CASSSASGTLSYNEQFF
>NA|TRBJ2-3|TRBV10-3|NA
TGTGCCATCAGTGATGTAAGCGGGCTCACAGATACGCAGTATTTT
CAISDVSGLTDTQYF
>NA|TRBJ2-1|TRBV11-2|few
TGTGCCAGCAGCTTAGTCCCGGGGTCTTACAATGAGCAGTTCTTC
CASSLVPGSYNEQFF